Presented here are 32 T cell receptor beta chains from one specimen sequenced in a study of T cell repertoires in cytomegalovirus infection. The antigens for these receptors are not known. Via MiXCR, TCRdb re-called the reads, giving one row per CDR3 protein. This table has 300,000 to 400,000 distinct CDR3 sequences, 29% appearing once. The specimen comprised cultured PBMCs, sampled from culture after CMV antigen stimulation. These receptors originate from a human donor in good health (CMV status not recorded). Some clones in this sample may be carry-over from other donors' samples.

This clonotype was seen only a few times. This sequence joins TRBV28 and TRBJ2-1; D may be TRBD2 (5 bases). Germline V gives CDR1 MDHEN, CDR2 SYDVKM. The CDR3 length is 14 residues. Deletions cut 4 bases from V and 4 bases from J, with 11 bases between. CDR3 nucleotides: TGTGCCAGCAGTTCCCCGGACTTGTACAATGAGCAGTTCTTC. It is translated as CASSSPDLYNEQFF. Full variable domain (missing parts from reference TRBV28 and TRBJ2-1): DVKVTQSSRYLVKRTGEKVFLECVQDMDHENMFWYRQDPGLGLRLIYFSYDVKMKEKGDIPEGYSVSREKKERFSLILESASTNQTSMYLCASSSPDLYNEQFFGPGTRLTVL.

This clonotype was seen repeatedly, ten times or more. The CDR3 here is CASSIGSDNSPLHF. The DNA of the CDR3 is TGTGCCAGCAGCATAGGGTCCGATAATTCACCCCTCCACTTT. The V gene is TRBV7-8, the J gene TRBJ1-6; D remains unclear. Trimming shortened V by 5 bases and J by 5 bases, and 10 bases separated the two germline ends. The CDR3 has 14 amino acids. Germline CDR1 SGHVS, CDR2 FQNEAQ. Full variable domain (rest looked up from reference TRBV7-8 and TRBJ1-6): GAGVSQSPRYKVAKRGQDVALRCDPISGHVSLFWYQQALGQGPEFLTYFQNEAQLDKSGLPSDRFFAERPEGSVSTLKIQRTQQEDSAVYLCASSIGSDNSPLHFGNGTRLTVT.

The genes are TRBV20-1 and TRBJ2-1, with a weak D call TRBD2 (5 bases). The CDR3 extends over 13 amino acids. Between the trimmed V and J ends, which lost 3 bases and 4 bases, there was a span of 10 bases. Germline V gene data show CDR1 as DFQATT and CDR2 as SNEGSKA (reference sequence). The CDR3: CSARRSEYNEQFF. For the CDR3, the DNA is TGCAGTGCTAGGCGTAGCGAATACAATGAGCAGTTCTTC.

This clonotype was counted between two and nine times. This chain links TRBV3-1 with TRBJ2-7, with 11 positions matching TRBD1. V gave up 4 bases and J gave up 7 bases; unmatched junction bases: 6. Germline V gene sequence: CDR1 LGHDT, CDR2 YNNKEL (reference sequence). This CDR3 spans 14 amino acids. CDR3 coding DNA: TGTGCCAGCAGCCGGGGACAGGGGGTCGGGGAGCAGTACTTC. This encodes CASSRGQGVGEQYF.

This chain joins TRBV28 and TRBJ2-1; the D gene could be TRBD1 or TRBD2 (5 bases each). The CDR3 covers 17 residues. From germline, CDR1 is MDHEN and CDR2 SYDVKM. Trimming cost V 4 bases and J 2 bases, with 18 bases left between them. CDR3 in amino acids: CASSSPRGRDPYNEQFF. CDR3 in DNA: TGTGCCAGCAGTTCCCCCCGGGGTCGGGACCCCTACAATGAGCAGTTCTTC.

V is TRBV28 and J is TRBJ1-6; TRBD1 matches at 7 bases. Germline loops: CDR1 MDHEN, CDR2 SYDVKM. V lost 6 bases, J lost 7 bases, and 9 bases stayed unmatched. This CDR3 spans 15 amino acids. The CDR3 spells CASRGPGTVNSPLHF. The CDR3 coding sequence is TGTGCCAGCAGAGGCCCTGGGACAGTAAATTCACCCCTCCACTTT.

This clonotype has more than one count but fewer than ten. The J gene is TRBJ1-2, the V gene TRBV28; D gene ambiguous. V gave up 4 bases and J gave up 7 bases, with 7 bases separating them. Germline V lookup: CDR1 MDHEN, CDR2 SYDVKM. This CDR3 region has 11 residues. This CDR3 reads CASSSTIGYTF. For the CDR3, the DNA is TGTGCCAGCAGTTCGACGATTGGCTACACCTTC.

This clonotype was seen only a few times. The gene calls are TRBV7-1 and TRBJ1-1, with a tentative D call TRBD1 (6 bases). TRBV7-1 is placed among ORFs of uncertain function. Trimming removed 3 bases from V and 5 bases from J, with 13 bases in between. CDR3 size: 14 residues. CDR3 nucleotide sequence: TGTGCCAGCAGCTCTTACAGGGATGGGACTGAAGCTTTCTTT. The encoded protein is CASSSYRDGTEAFF.

The sample holds many counts of this clonotype. The J gene is TRBJ2-6, the V gene TRBV7-2, with TRBD2 matching 7 bases. The V segment lost 5 bases and the J segment 6 bases; nucleotides outside the gene matches: 13. CDR1 is SGHTA, CDR2 FQGNSA, per germline. The CDR3 has 17 amino acids. As DNA, the CDR3 is TGTGCCAGCAGCCCCCCTCCTGGGGAGGGGTCGGCCAACGTCCTGACTTTC. Translated, it gives CASSPPPGEGSANVLTF.

This clonotype has ten or more counts. This rearrangement joins TRBV7-2 to TRBJ2-5, with 9 positions matching TRBD2. The germline V gene has CDR1 SGHTA and CDR2 FQGNSA. CDR3 length: 15 residues. The trim removed 1 base at V and 5 bases at J, leaving 5 bases unmatched. CDR3 nucleotide sequence: TGTGCCAGCAGCTTAGAGGTCGGGACTAGCGAGACCCAGTACTTC. This encodes CASSLEVGTSETQYF.

This clonotype has a handful of counts. The chain has TRBV20-1 and TRBJ2-7; 11 bases line up with TRBD2. CDR1 DFQATT and CDR2 SNEGSKA come from the germline V gene (reference sequence). CDR3 length: 14 residues. V dropped 3 bases and J dropped 2; count of bases not matched to a gene: 3. In DNA, the CDR3 is TGCAGTGCTAGGGGGACTAGCGGACCCTACGAGCAGTACTTC. The encoded protein is CSARGTSGPYEQYF.

Only a few counts were recorded for this clonotype. V is TRBV7-9 and J is TRBJ1-6; TRBD1 is a possible D gene (6 bases). The length of the CDR3 is 14 residues. V lost 6 bases to trimming and J lost 6 bases, with 12 bases between them. Germline lookup yields CDR1 SEHNR and CDR2 FQNEAQ (reference sequence). The chain's CDR3 is CASSRGQPNSPLHF. The CDR3 nucleotides are TGTGCCAGCAGTAGAGGACAGCCTAATTCACCCCTCCACTTT. Full variable domain (rest looked up from reference TRBV7-9 and TRBJ1-6): DTGVSQNPRHKITKRGQNVTFRCDPISEHNRLYWYRQTLGQGPEFLTYFQNEAQLEKSRLLSDRFSAERPKGSFSTLEIQRTEQGDSAMYLCASSRGQPNSPLHFGNGTRLTVT.

Regarding this clonotype: Germline and junction disagree at one end, which may indicate a read error. The V and J genes are TRBV7-7 and TRBJ2-1; no clear D gene. This CDR3 contains 13 residues. From germline, CDR1 is SSHAT and CDR2 FNYEAQ (reference sequence). Here the CDR3 DNA reads TGTGCTAGCAGCTCACGGCTCGAGGTGGAGCAGTTCTTC. Protein: CASSSRLEVEQFF.

The chain is built from TRBV6-5 and TRBJ1-1; D unclear. Germline CDR1 is MNHEY and CDR2 is SVGAGI. CDR3 length: 14 amino acids. Trimming took 6 bases from V and 7 from J, leaving 18 bases between them. The CDR3, as DNA: TGTGCCAGCAGCCCAGCGTCGATAGAACTTGAAGCTTTCTTT. This gives the protein CASSPASIELEAFF.

This sequence joins TRBV11-3 and TRBJ1-2; no clear D. Trimming took 2 bases from V and 8 from J, leaving 18 bases between them. The germline CDR1 and CDR2 sequences are SGHNT and YENEEA. The CDR3 covers 15 residues. CDR3 sequence (DNA): TGTGCCAGCAGCTTACGAGCGTGGTTTGGATTCGGCTACACCTTC. As protein: CASSLRAWFGFGYTF.

CDR3 loop: CASSLGGTGGNTEAFF. As DNA, the CDR3 is TGTGCCAGCAGTTTAGGTGGGACAGGAGGGAACACTGAAGCTTTCTTT. The V gene is TRBV12-3 or TRBV12-4, the J gene TRBJ1-1; 8 nucleotides align to TRBD1. This CDR3 is built from 16 residues. With 1 base clipped from V and 1 base from J, the junction kept 5 bases outside the gene matches.

This chain connects TRBV7-9 to TRBJ1-1; no reliable D call. Germline values: CDR1 SEHNR, CDR2 FQNEAQ (reference sequence). The CDR3 runs to 15 residues. The V end was cut by 5 bases, the J end by 4 bases, with 17 bases between. As DNA, the CDR3 is TGTGCCAGCAGCATTCCGGGCCAAAAGGGCACTGAAGCTTTCTTT. This gives the protein CASSIPGQKGTEAFF.

This clonotype was counted ten times or more. The rearrangement links TRBV7-3 to TRBJ2-1; 8 bases line up with TRBD2. The V gene end was trimmed by 0 bases and the J gene end by 7 bases; junction bases not matched to a gene: 5. The CDR3 sequence is 15 residues long. Germline CDR1 and CDR2: SGHTA and FQGTGA. CDR3 sequence reads: CASSLTSGRGNEQFF. DNA of the CDR3: TGTGCCAGCAGCTTAACCAGCGGGAGAGGAAATGAGCAGTTCTTC. Based on the CDR3 plus reference TRBV7-3 and TRBJ2-1, the full variable domain is GAGVSQTPSNKVTEKGKYVELRCDPISGHTALYWYRQSLGQGPEFLIYFQGTGAADDSGLPNDRFFAVRPEGSVSTLKIQRTERGDSAVYLCASSLTSGRGNEQFFGPGTRLTVL.

In DNA, the CDR3 is TGTGCCAGCAGGACCTCAGGGGCCCCTTATAATTCACCCCTCCACTTT. This translates into CASRTSGAPYNSPLHF. This chain connects TRBV12-3 or TRBV12-4 to TRBJ1-6; the D gene is possibly TRBD1 (6 bases). The V end was cut by 6 bases, the J end by 4 bases, with 16 bases between. This CDR3 spans 16 amino acids.

This clonotype was seen more than once but under ten times. The chain joins TRBV19 to TRBJ1-5; no clear D gene. The length of the CDR3 is 13 residues. The germline V and J ends were trimmed by 5 bases and 5 bases, with 10 bases remaining between them. The V gene's germline CDR1 is LNHDA and CDR2 SQIVND (reference sequence). CDR3 nucleotide sequence: TGTGCCAGTAGTCCGAGGGAGGATCAGCCCCAGCATTTT. Translation gives CASSPREDQPQHF. Full variable domain (remainder filled in from reference TRBV19 and TRBJ1-5): DGGITQSPKYLFRKEGQNVTLSCEQNLNHDAMYWYRQDPGQGLRLIYYSQIVNDFQKGDIAEGYSVSREKKESFPLTVTSAQKNPTAFYLCASSPREDQPQHFGDGTRLSIL.

At least ten counts were recorded for this clonotype. The chain has TRBV7-8 and TRBJ2-6, with unresolved D. Trimming removed 5 bases at V and 2 bases at J, with 13 bases between. The CDR3 is 16 residues long. Germline lookup yields CDR1 SGHVS and CDR2 FQNEAQ. The CDR3 loop reads CASSRSQGTGANVLTF. The CDR3 nucleotides are TGTGCCAGCAGCCGTAGCCAAGGAACTGGGGCCAACGTCCTGACTTTC.

The chain joins TRBV11-2 to TRBJ1-5; D is possibly TRBD1 (6 bases). This CDR3 is 19 amino acids long. Per the germline V gene, CDR1 is SGHAT and CDR2 is FQNNGV. The V gene lost 1 base and the J gene lost 2 bases, with 21 bases spanning the gap. The CDR3 here is CASSLVVRGGGGGNQPQHF. The CDR3 bases are TGTGCCAGCAGCTTAGTGGTCAGGGGAGGCGGGGGAGGCAATCAGCCCCAGCATTTT.

This clonotype was seen ten or more times. V is TRBV7-6 and J is TRBJ2-1; D perhaps matches TRBD2 (5 bases). The CDR3 runs to 15 residues. CDR1 is SGHVS and CDR2 is FNYEAQ in the germline V gene. V gave up 3 bases and J gave up 3 bases, with 12 bases separating them. The CDR3, as DNA: TGTGCCAGCAGCTTTGGTAGCGAGAACTACAATGAGCAGTTCTTC. It yields the protein CASSFGSENYNEQFF.

This clonotype has just a few counts. Here the CDR3 DNA reads TGTGCCAGCAGCTTAGCGCAGGGCTCCTACAATGAGCAGTTCTTC. Its protein is CASSLAQGSYNEQFF. V usage is TRBV7-2 and J usage is TRBJ2-1; a possible D gene is TRBD1 (5 bases). This CDR3 has 15 residues. V lost 0 bases to trimming and J lost 0 bases, with 6 bases between them. CDR1 SGHTA and CDR2 FQGNSA come from the germline V gene.

This clonotype has a handful of counts. This chain links TRBV12-3 or TRBV12-4 with TRBJ2-7; D is ambiguous. The CDR3 spans 13 residues. V lost 5 bases to trimming and J lost 4 bases, with 12 bases between them. The chain's CDR3 is CASSPTTNYEQYF. In nucleotides, the CDR3 is TGTGCCAGCAGTCCCACGACAAATTACGAGCAGTACTTC.

Only a few counts were recorded for this clonotype. V is TRBV4-1 and J is TRBJ2-4, with TRBD2 identical over 10 bases. The CDR3 is 18 amino acids. Per germline, CDR1 MGHRA and CDR2 YSYEKL. Trimming removed 0 bases from V and 5 bases from J; junction bases left unmatched: 10. The CDR3, as DNA: TGCGCCAGCAGCCAAGATAAGGAAGCGGGAGGGCGGGAAAACATTCAGTACTTC. This gives the protein CASSQDKEAGGRENIQYF.

The J gene is TRBJ2-5, the V gene TRBV12-3 or TRBV12-4, with D perhaps TRBD2 (5 bases). The CDR3 length is 14 residues. With 2 bases removed from V and 1 base from J, the gap between germline ends came to 8 bases. The CDR3 region is CASSLTGSQETQYF. CDR3 nucleotide sequence: TGTGCCAGCAGTTTAACGGGATCCCAAGAGACCCAGTACTTC.

The rearrangement joins TRBV24-1 to TRBJ2-3, with TRBD1 matching 7 bases. The CDR3 runs to 16 residues. Per the germline V gene, CDR1 is KGHDR and CDR2 is SFDVKD. Unmatched junction bases numbered 8, after V lost 4 bases and J lost 2 bases. Here the CDR3 reads CATSENRGLNTDTQYF. The CDR3 nucleotides are TGTGCCACCAGTGAAAACAGGGGCCTCAACACAGATACGCAGTATTTT.

This clonotype was seen at least ten times. The rearrangement uses TRBV7-6 and TRBJ2-6, with D maybe TRBD2 (5 bases). CDR3 length equals 19 residues. The germline gives CDR1 SGHVS, CDR2 FNYEAQ. Trimming stripped 0 bases from V and 2 bases from J, with 17 bases between. DNA for the CDR3: TGTGCCAGCAGCTTAGCACGGACTTGGGGTAGCCCTGGGGCCAACGTCCTGACTTTC. Protein: CASSLARTWGSPGANVLTF.

The rearrangement uses TRBV28 and TRBJ2-3, with 7 bases lining up with TRBD1. Germline loops: CDR1 MDHEN, CDR2 SYDVKM. Unmatched junction bases numbered 11, after V lost 2 bases and J lost 0 bases. The CDR3 covers 18 residues. The CDR3 nucleotides read TGTGCCAGCAGTTTACGTGACAGGGTCCCCCCTAGCACAGATACGCAGTATTTT. Protein product: CASSLRDRVPPSTDTQYF.

The chain employs TRBV28 and TRBJ2-1; TRBD1 is a possible D gene (6 bases). The CDR3 length is 15 residues. V lost 2 bases to trimming and J lost 8 bases, with 16 bases between them. CDR1 MDHEN and CDR2 SYDVKM come from the germline V gene. CDR3 sequence: CASSLEGTPIYEQFF. CDR3 coding DNA: TGTGCCAGCAGTTTAGAAGGGACACCGATTTATGAGCAGTTCTTC.

This clonotype was seen ten or more times. The chain is built from TRBV7-8 and TRBJ1-1, with D perhaps TRBD1 (5 bases). Germline V lookup: CDR1 SGHVS, CDR2 FQNEAQ. V was shortened by 6 bases and J by 5 bases, with 19 bases between the two germline ends. The CDR3 consists of 15 residues. The CDR3 is CASSLRDLTATEAFF. DNA of the CDR3: TGTGCCAGCAGTCTTCGGGACCTCACAGCGACTGAAGCTTTCTTT.